At least ten counts were recorded for the clone carrying this T cell receptor (beta chain). The target antigen is unknown. The length of the CDR3 is 17 residues. The J segment lost 8 bases and the V segment lost 1 base, leaving 11 bases of the junction unmatched. The sample belongs to a study of molecular identifiers for immune sequencing clone quantification. Findings and limits, study-wide: Clones that exceeded 20 RNA copies held over 99% of effector molecules, yet under 1% in naive cells. Jurkat TCR RNA from one cell was spiked into approximately 930,000 naive cells, and it was reportedly detectable there.

It was with previously described methods and listed TCR primers that bulk TCR libraries were made. From the PCR reads, TCRdb called clonotypes with MiXCR, one entry per CDR3 protein. Of about 300,000 distinct CDR3 sequences listed, about 21% are singletons. Naive CD8 T cells were FACS-sorted by CD8+CD4-CCR7+CD45RA+ markers. Material: naive CD8+ T cells from blood, with Jurkat cell RNA spiked in. Specified subset: FACS-sorted CD8+CD4-CCR7+CD45RA+ naive T cells. The chain recombines TRBV12-3 or TRBV12-4 with TRBJ2-3; 11 positions agree with TRBD2. The clonotype comes from a human donor in good health. Some libraries in this study had Jurkat cell RNA spiked in. In DNA form, the CDR3 reads TGTGCCAGCAGTTTAGATCGTAGCGGGGGGGCCCCAGGTACGCAGTATTTT. Translation: CASSLDRSGGAPGTQYF.